Included here is one TCR beta chain sequence, with context. No antigen is known for it. Per-base quality was not reported, and no clone a single base away is much larger than it. The CDR3 regions of human TCRbeta chains were subjected to immunosequencing. The authors' analysis ran thus. TCRs in the repertoires were matched against a reference library of SARS-CoV-2-specific TCRs that had been generated with the MIRA antigen-specificity platform. Breadth was defined as the fraction of unique TCRs that were SARS-CoV-2-associated, and depth was defined as the fraction of total T cells that were SARS-CoV-2-associated. Using the MIRA data, each spike-specific TCR was mapped to the spike region that the TCR reacts to and placed in a CD4 or CD8 class. Log10-transformed breadth and depth values were compared by one-way ANOVA with Sidak's multiple comparisons tests. As stored in TCRdb, this immuneACCESS dataset retains in-frame rearrangements with V and J assigned. A fraction of the clones does not appear; measured against another copy, unresolved V genes explain less than half of the discrepancy, and the remainder lacks a known reason. The V and J calls and clone size were taken over from that table, and D and trimming were inferred from the DNA. For this sample the table gives under 70,000 clones, of which over 60% were detected only once. The top ten clonotypes cover around 15% of the sample.

This entry comes from a study of T cell responses to AZD1222 COVID-19 vaccine (dated by TCRdb to 2020 to 2022). Broadly, across the study: AZD1222 recipients given second doses at about 4 weeks or at about 12 weeks were pooled, since spike-specific TCR depth and breadth were not found to differ between the two schedules. A total of about 250 trial participants underwent TCR sequencing, of whom about 210 had received two doses of AZD1222 and around 25 had received two doses of the MenACWY control vaccine. Enrollment into the trials was organized by age into subgroups of 18-55, 56-69 and 70-plus years, and those subgroups contained about 160, 30 and 59 TCR-sequenced participants, respectively. General conclusions and limits of the study: In the small 56-69-year group, the increase in depth fell short of significance, most likely because of low power. Reportedly, close to half of the unique spike-specific TCRs recognized epitopes lying outside the regions that are mutated in the B.1.351 and B.1.1.7 variants. Only 5 to 7 AZD1222 recipients were SARS-CoV-2 seropositive at baseline, limiting conclusions about previously exposed vaccinees. Participants were mostly white British and included more females than males, and it was suggested by the authors that clonal diversity may have been underestimated. Because no day 14 peak-response samples were available, the repertoires could be characterized only after the peak T cell response. The vaccine-associated CD4 TCRs covered the entire spike protein, and the dominant responses fell in regions 160-218 and 743-854. Spike-specific TCR breadth and depth rose significantly after two AZD1222 doses compared with day 0 and with MenACWY recipients.

The time point label for this specimen denotes: baseline before first vaccination. The vaccinee samples were drawn from two UK trials, COV001 and COV002, one of which was a single-blind randomized controlled phase 2/3 trial testing AZD1222 (ChAdOx1 nCoV-19) in healthy adults. For TCRbeta chain sequencing, PBMC samples from trial participants were taken at day 0 and at day 28 after the second dose. V loses 1 base, J loses 3 bases, and the germline ends lie 19 bases apart. Counted from cysteine to phenylalanine, this CDR3 has 19 amino acids. The only DNA kept is the CDR3, 57 bases in frame from the first base. CDR1 and CDR2 were assigned from the germline V gene as MGHRA and YSYEKL.

Sequencing was performed on peripheral blood, taken on day 0 of AZD1222 vaccination. Recombination linked TRBV4-1 to TRBJ1-6; the D gene is perhaps TRBD1, from 6 matching bases. The TCR sequence derives from an adult in good health. In nucleotides, the sequence is TGCGCCAGCAGCCAAGGGGGGTTACAGGGAAGATTCTATAATTCACCCCTCCACTTT. This gives the protein CASSQGGLQGRFYNSPLHF.